What follows are 11 T cell receptor beta chains derived from one specimen sequenced in a study of OX40 agonist ivuxolimab in advanced cancers. The library was built by means of the immunoSEQ multiplex PCR assay. Sourced from immuneACCESS, this table was stored by TCRdb with only in-frame sequences that have V and J called. A share of the clones is absent; for the studies checked, an unresolved V gene accounts for under half, and the remainder has no known explanation. This sample comprises approximately 28,000 clones, 70% to 85% of them detected only once. The ten largest clones capture roughly 30% of the sample. The sequencing here drew on CD4+ or CD8+ T cells sorted from blood, taken in a trial of the OX40 agonist ivuxolimab. The receptors shown here come from an adult with an advanced solid tumor such as melanoma, head and neck, liver or kidney cancer.

The chain combines TRBV7-2 with TRBJ2-2, with D perhaps matching TRBD1 (6 bases). From germline, CDR1 is SGHTA and CDR2 FQGNSA. The V and J ends lost 5 bases and 2 bases respectively, with 15 bases between them. CDR3 length: 16 amino acids. In nucleotides, the CDR3 is TGTGCCAGCAGCCCCCCCGGGACACTTAACACCGGGGAGCTGTTTTTT. Translated: CASSPPGTLNTGELFF.

The chain is built from TRBV19 and TRBJ2-3, with D maybe TRBD2 (6 bases). The CDR3 loop spans 14 amino acids. V gave up 3 bases and J gave up 11 bases, with 18 bases separating them. From germline, CDR1 is LNHDA and CDR2 SQIVND (reference sequence). CDR3 bases: TGTGCCAGTAGTATGGGGACTGGACCAGTAATGCAGTATTTT. It specifies CASSMGTGPVMQYF.

V is TRBV2 and J is TRBJ2-3; D perhaps matches TRBD2 (5 bases). V gave up 11 bases and J gave up 0 bases, with 12 bases separating them. CDR3 length: 13 residues. Germline CDR1 is SNHLY and CDR2 is FYNNEI. CDR3 sequence: CASLALSTDTQYF. The CDR3 region has the DNA TGTGCCTCCCTAGCCCTTAGCACAGATACGCAGTATTTT.

The gene calls are TRBV7-6 and TRBJ2-7; possibly TRBD1 for D (5 bases). Germline CDR1 reads SGHVS; CDR2 reads FNYEAQ. Trimming removed 5 bases at V and 3 bases at J, with 8 bases between. This CDR3 comprises 12 residues. DNA of the CDR3: TGTGCCAGCAGCCACGACAGCTACGAGCAGTACTTC. Residues: CASSHDSYEQYF. The full variable domain, rest sourced from reference TRBV7-6 and TRBJ2-7, is GAGVSQSPRYKVTKRGQDVALRCDPISGHVSLYWYRQALGQGPEFLTYFNYEAQQDKSGLPNDRFSAERPEGSISTLTIQRTEQRDSAMYRCASSHDSYEQYFGPGTRLTVT.

J is TRBJ2-7 and V is TRBV5-6, with D possibly being TRBD2 (5 bases). CDR1 is SGHDT, CDR2 YYEEEE, per germline. The ends were cut back, 7 bases at V and 2 bases at J, with 16 bases in the middle. The CDR3 consists of 14 residues. CDR3 DNA sequence: TGTGCCAGCGCCCTTCGGACGGGAACCTACGAGCAGTACTTC. Translation gives CASALRTGTYEQYF.

V gene TRBV5-4 combines with J gene TRBJ1-2; TRBD1 agrees at 9 bases. The CDR3 has 15 amino acids. The germline gives CDR1 SGHNT, CDR2 YYREEE (reference sequence). J lost 4 bases, V lost 1 base, and 5 bases had no gene match. CDR3 protein: CASSLRGQGIYGYTF. The DNA of the CDR3 is TGTGCCAGCAGCTTGAGGGGACAGGGAATCTATGGCTACACCTTC.

This rearrangement joins TRBV19 to TRBJ2-1, with 9 bases fitting TRBD2. The junction had 8 bases not matched to a gene; V was cut back by 3 bases and J by 8 bases. The CDR3 has 15 amino acids. Germline V lookup: CDR1 LNHDA, CDR2 SQIVND (reference sequence). The CDR3 DNA reads as TGTGCCAGTAGTATTGGCAGCGGGGGGATCTATGAGCAGTTCTTC. This sequence encodes CASSIGSGGIYEQFF.

The CDR3 loop reads CASGLVWGNQPQHF. The CDR3 DNA follows: TGTGCTAGTGGTTTGGTTTGGGGCAATCAGCCCCAGCATTTT. The chain has TRBV12-5 and TRBJ1-5; D is unresolved. Germline V lookup: CDR1 LGHNT, CDR2 FRNRAP. Trimming took off 0 bases at V and 2 bases at J, with 5 bases between the two ends. The CDR3 spans 14 residues.

The genes are TRBV7-9 and TRBJ2-7; weak D call: TRBD2 (6 bases). V was shortened by 4 bases and J by 1 base, with 17 bases between the two germline ends. This CDR3 is 16 amino acids long. Germline V gene sequence: CDR1 SEHNR, CDR2 FQNEAQ (reference sequence). CDR3 in DNA: TGTGCCAGCAGCTGGATACTGGGACTGCATTCCTACGAGCAGTACTTC. This sequence encodes CASSWILGLHSYEQYF.

This rearrangement joins TRBV7-8 to TRBJ2-7, with a possible D match to TRBD2 (6 bases). Trimming cost V 1 base and J 2 bases, with 9 bases left between them. Germline V gives CDR1 SGHVS, CDR2 FQNEAQ. This CDR3 has 14 amino acids. The CDR3 loop reads CASSLGGTTYEQYF. CDR3 DNA: TGTGCCAGCAGCTTAGGCGGGACGACCTACGAGCAGTACTTC.

The V and J genes are TRBV2 and TRBJ2-1, with 8 nucleotides matching TRBD1. This CDR3 is built from 16 residues. Germline V lookup: CDR1 SNHLY, CDR2 FYNNEI. Trimming took 2 bases from V and 4 from J; bases not matched to a gene: 7. In nucleotides, the CDR3 is TGTGCCAGCAGTGAACACAGGGGGTCGAGATACAATGAGCAGTTCTTC. This translates into CASSEHRGSRYNEQFF.